The 23 T cell receptor beta chains given below trace back to one sample, sequenced in a study of naive and memory T cell subsets. Two oligonucleotides, mixed equimolar, formed the beta constant-region primer covering TRBC1 and TRBC2. The ligated cDNA underwent four PCR rounds using SP2 and nested alpha and beta constant-region primers. MiXCR, applied by TCRdb to the UMI-ligation and nested PCR reads, yields one record per CDR3 protein. This table has about 160,000 distinct CDR3 sequences, approximately 24% appearing once. Whole-study findings and limits: A few larger clonotypes appeared in naive repertoires, especially CD8, possibly memory cells re-expressing CD45RA.

These TCRs are of unknown antigen specificity. Sequenced: naive CD4+ T cells from blood. Source of these receptors: a human donor in good health.

This clonotype showed up just a few times. A junction end diverges from the germline sequence, so it may reflect a read error. The V call is TRBV12-3 or TRBV12-4, the J call TRBJ1-2; 9 bases match TRBD1. The CDR3 loop spans 13 amino acids. The CDR3 region has the DNA TGTGCCAGCAGTGCCCGGGACAGGGTTTTAGCTAACTTC. It yields the protein CASSARDRVLANF.

In this sample, this clonotype turned up a few times. V usage is TRBV29-1 and J usage is TRBJ2-1, with D tentatively TRBD1 or TRBD2 (6 bases each). CDR3 length: 12 residues. Trimming cost V 1 base and J 14 bases, with 15 bases left between them. Germline-derived CDR1 and CDR2 are SQVTM and ANQGSEA. CDR3 nucleotides: TGCAGCGTTGAAGTTTCTGGGGGGCCCAAGTTCTTC. Translated, it gives CSVEVSGGPKFF.

V gene TRBV7-8 combines with J gene TRBJ1-4; tentative D call: TRBD1 (6 bases). This CDR3 is 14 amino acids long. The V gene lost 5 bases and the J gene lost 7 bases, with 14 bases spanning the gap. CDR1 and CDR2 from the germline V gene are SGHVS and FQNEAQ. The CDR3 spells CASSLRQAVEKLFF. In nucleotides, the CDR3 is TGTGCCAGCAGCCTCCGACAGGCGGTTGAAAAACTGTTTTTT. Drawing the rest from reference TRBV7-8 and TRBJ1-4, the complete variable domain is GAGVSQSPRYKVAKRGQDVALRCDPISGHVSLFWYQQALGQGPEFLTYFQNEAQLDKSGLPSDRFFAERPEGSVSTLKIQRTQQEDSAVYLCASSLRQAVEKLFFGSGTQLSVL.

This clonotype has at least ten counts. The chain joins TRBV5-1 to TRBJ2-1; 11 bases match TRBD2. Trimming removed 7 bases from V and 0 bases from J; junction bases left unmatched: 3. Germline V gene lookup returns CDR1 SGHRS and CDR2 YFSETQ. The CDR3 loop spans 15 amino acids. The CDR3 is CASGTSGTSYNEQFF. The CDR3 bases are TGCGCCAGCGGGACTAGCGGCACCTCCTACAATGAGCAGTTCTTC.

In its sample, this clonotype was seen many times. The gene calls are TRBV29-1 and TRBJ2-7; 9 nucleotides match TRBD1. Unmatched junction bases numbered 10, after V lost 3 bases and J lost 7 bases. The CDR3 runs to 14 residues. Germline V gives CDR1 SQVTM, CDR2 ANQGSEA. The CDR3 protein is CSVESGQGRIEQYF. The CDR3 DNA sequence: TGCAGCGTTGAGTCGGGACAGGGCCGAATAGAGCAGTACTTC.

Here the CDR3 reads CASRTSGVSYEQYF. The CDR3 DNA sequence: TGTGCCAGCAGGACCTCGGGGGTAAGCTACGAGCAGTACTTC. The chain has TRBV6-2 or TRBV6-3 and TRBJ2-7; D is possibly TRBD2 (6 bases). Trimming removed 6 bases from V and 3 bases from J, with 15 bases in between. This CDR3 is 14 amino acids long. Germline values: CDR1 MNHEY, CDR2 SVGEGT.

Many counts were recorded for this clonotype. The rearrangement joins TRBV20-1 to TRBJ2-1, with a weak D call TRBD2 (7 bases). This CDR3 has 15 amino acids. The germline V and J ends were trimmed by 2 bases and 7 bases, with 18 bases remaining between them. From germline, CDR1 is DFQATT and CDR2 SNEGSKA (reference sequence). The CDR3 loop reads CSARLQGGGLNEQFF. CDR3 sequence (DNA): TGCAGTGCTAGATTACAGGGAGGGGGTTTGAATGAGCAGTTCTTC.

J is TRBJ1-1 and V is TRBV6-2 or TRBV6-3; possible D gene TRBD1, 5 bases. Germline CDR1 is MNHEY and CDR2 is SVGEGT. CDR3 length: 16 amino acids. V was shortened by 4 bases and J by 6 bases, with 21 bases between the two germline ends. As DNA, the CDR3 is TGTGCCAGCAGTTCCGGGACCGGGTTATGGAGGGCTGAAGCTTTCTTT. Its protein product is CASSSGTGLWRAEAFF.

This clonotype showed up just a few times. This chain links TRBV18 with TRBJ1-4; D is ambiguous. The CDR3 length is 13 residues. Between the trimmed V and J ends, which lost 0 bases and 7 bases, there was a span of 6 bases. The germline gives CDR1 KGHSH, CDR2 LQKENI. CDR3 amino acids: CASSPPSAEKLFF. The CDR3 bases are TGTGCCAGCTCACCACCGTCAGCTGAAAAACTGTTTTTT.

This clonotype was seen a handful of times. The chain recombines TRBV28 with TRBJ1-5, with D possibly being TRBD1 (5 bases). The CDR3 sequence is 17 residues long. CDR1 is MDHEN, CDR2 SYDVKM, per germline. The germline V and J ends were trimmed by 5 bases and 2 bases, with 19 bases remaining between them. In nucleotides, the CDR3 is TGTGCCAGCAGTACCGGGACGGTCGCGCGTGGCAATCAGCCCCAGCATTTT. Protein: CASSTGTVARGNQPQHF. Full variable domain (missing parts from reference TRBV28 and TRBJ1-5): DVKVTQSSRYLVKRTGEKVFLECVQDMDHENMFWYRQDPGLGLRLIYFSYDVKMKEKGDIPEGYSVSREKKERFSLILESASTNQTSMYLCASSTGTVARGNQPQHFGDGTRLSIL.

The rearrangement joins TRBV10-3 to TRBJ2-1, with a weak D call TRBD1 (8 bases). Deletions cut 6 bases from V and 5 bases from J, with 17 bases between. Germline values: CDR1 ENHRY, CDR2 SYGVKD. The CDR3 spans 15 residues. The CDR3 coding sequence is TGTGCCATCAGAGACAGCGGGACAGGCAACAATGAGCAGTTCTTC. Residues: CAIRDSGTGNNEQFF.

This clonotype was seen only once. This chain joins TRBV20-1 and TRBJ1-4; D is unclear. The germline V gene encodes CDR1 DFQATT and CDR2 SNEGSKA (reference sequence). Trimming took off 5 bases at V and 3 bases at J, with 19 bases between the two ends. The CDR3 contains 16 residues. Here the CDR3 reads CSARPNLGRANEKLFF. DNA for the CDR3: TGCAGTGCTCGACCAAACCTGGGTAGGGCTAATGAAAAACTGTTTTTT.

The V and J genes are TRBV5-1 and TRBJ2-5; 12 nucleotides agree with TRBD2. This CDR3 is 17 amino acids long. Trimming at V came to 0 bases and at J to 2 bases, leaving 5 bases not matched to a gene. Looked up from germline, CDR1 is SGHRS and CDR2 is YFSETQ. CDR3 sequence (DNA): TGCGCCAGCAGCTTGGGTGGGACTAGCGGGTATCAAGAGACCCAGTACTTC. Translation gives CASSLGGTSGYQETQYF.

This clonotype showed up just a few times. J is TRBJ2-1 and V is TRBV6-2 or TRBV6-3, with D unclear. Germline V gene sequence: CDR1 MNHEY, CDR2 SVGEGT. The length of the CDR3 is 12 residues. V lost 0 bases and J 10 bases, leaving 7 bases between the germline ends. The CDR3 nucleotides are TGTGCCAGCAGTTACTCCAGACCGGAGCAGTTCTTC. Protein sequence: CASSYSRPEQFF.

The chain combines TRBV30 with TRBJ2-1; the D gene could be TRBD1 or TRBD2 (5 bases each). Germline values: CDR1 GTSNPN, CDR2 SVGIG (reference sequence). The CDR3 is 13 residues long. Trimming removed 2 bases at V and 6 bases at J, with 11 bases between. The CDR3 sequence: CAWSWGGLNEQFF. Here the CDR3 DNA reads TGTGCCTGGAGTTGGGGCGGACTCAATGAGCAGTTCTTC.

This clonotype has a count of ten or more. The rearrangement uses TRBV6-5 and TRBJ2-3; tentative D call: TRBD1 (5 bases). V was pared by 6 bases and J by 4 bases, with 14 bases between. The CDR3 has 14 amino acids. In germline, CDR1 is MNHEY, CDR2 SVGAGI. DNA for the CDR3: TGTGCCAGCAGAAATCAGGGAAACTCAGATACGCAGTATTTT. Protein product: CASRNQGNSDTQYF.

This clonotype was recorded at least ten times. This chain joins TRBV27 and TRBJ2-3; D may be TRBD2 (5 bases). With 3 bases removed from V and 2 bases from J, the gap between germline ends came to 9 bases. There are 14 residues in the CDR3. Germline lookup yields CDR1 MNHEY and CDR2 SMNVEV (reference sequence). This CDR3 is CASSLTIPTDTQYF. The CDR3 coding sequence is TGTGCCAGCAGTTTGACTATCCCCACAGATACGCAGTATTTT.

The V call is TRBV19, the J call TRBJ1-4; D ambiguous. The CDR3 is 14 residues long. With 5 bases removed from V and 7 bases from J, the gap between germline ends came to 14 bases. From germline, CDR1 is LNHDA and CDR2 SQIVND (reference sequence). In nucleotides, the CDR3 is TGTGCCAGTAGTTCGGCAGATTTTTCTGAAAAACTGTTTTTT. It codes for CASSSADFSEKLFF. Combining the CDR3 with reference TRBV19 and TRBJ1-4 gives the whole variable domain DGGITQSPKYLFRKEGQNVTLSCEQNLNHDAMYWYRQDPGQGLRLIYYSQIVNDFQKGDIAEGYSVSREKKESFPLTVTSAQKNPTAFYLCASSSADFSEKLFFGSGTQLSVL.

The J gene is TRBJ2-1, the V gene TRBV7-2, with 10 bases identical to TRBD2. J gave up 8 bases and V 3 bases, and 10 bases lay outside the gene matches. CDR1 SGHTA and CDR2 FQGNSA come from the germline V gene. This CDR3 contains 16 residues. CDR3 sequence reads: CASSFLAGVIGHEQFF. The CDR3 coding sequence is TGTGCCAGCAGCTTCCTAGCGGGAGTAATCGGCCATGAGCAGTTCTTC.

The J gene is TRBJ1-3, the V gene TRBV7-2; TRBD1 aligns across 7 bases. The junction had 1 base not matched to a gene; V was cut back by 1 base and J by 4 bases. This CDR3 is 14 amino acids long. The germline CDR1 and CDR2 sequences are SGHTA and FQGNSA. The CDR3 sequence: CASSLGTGGNTIYF. Written as DNA, the CDR3 is TGTGCCAGCAGCTTAGGGACAGGAGGAAACACCATATATTTT.

The chain links TRBV19 to TRBJ2-7; possibly TRBD1 or TRBD2 for D (5 bases each). The germline V gene encodes CDR1 LNHDA and CDR2 SQIVND (reference sequence). V gave up 1 base and J gave up 0 bases, with 10 bases separating them. The CDR3 contains 15 residues. This chain's CDR3 is CASSIGGTDSYEQYF. The CDR3 region has the DNA TGTGCCAGTAGTATAGGGGGGACGGACTCCTACGAGCAGTACTTC.

This clonotype was seen only a few times. The CDR3 DNA reads TGTGCCAGCAGATTCCCGGGACAGGGGACGGGTGAAGCTTTCTTT. As protein: CASRFPGQGTGEAFF. The chain has TRBV6-5 and TRBJ1-1, with 10 bases matching TRBD1. The CDR3 length is 15 residues. V trimming: 6 bases; J trimming: 7 bases; junction bases outside the gene matches: 11. Per germline, CDR1 MNHEY and CDR2 SVGAGI.

The chain recombines TRBV19 with TRBJ2-5; unclear D gene. This CDR3 contains 12 residues. V was cut by 11 bases and J by 7 bases, with 17 bases left in between. CDR1 and CDR2 from the germline V gene are LNHDA and SQIVND (reference sequence). CDR3 in DNA: TGTGCCGCTAACGACTTACGCGGGACCCAGTACTTC. The encoded protein is CAANDLRGTQYF.